The 26 T cell receptor beta chains in this list originate from one sample, sequenced in a study of T cell clones after liver transplantation. Sequencing used immunoSEQ multiplex PCR; TCRdb keeps in-frame clones, though not all of them. The table has more than 75,000 clones, around four fifths seen once. Sample: CD4+ T cells from blood, taken 45 to 46 months after liver transplant. Receptor source: a human patient who received a liver transplant. The graft donor may be the source of some T cells.

This clone has just one count. V and J are TRBV5-6 and TRBJ1-5, with unresolved D. Germline V gives CDR1 SGHDT, CDR2 YYEEEE. This CDR3 is 14 amino acids long. Trimming removed 5 bases from V and 2 bases from J, with 11 bases in between. DNA for the CDR3: TGTGCCAGCAGTCTTCTTGGACGCAATCAGCCCCAGCATTTT. As protein: CASSLLGRNQPQHF.

Here the CDR3 DNA reads TGTGCCAGCAGCGTAGTGGACGGGGAGACCCAGTACTTC. It translates to CASSVVDGETQYF. The J gene is TRBJ2-5, the V gene TRBV9; no reliable D call. CDR1 and CDR2 from the germline V gene are SGDLS and YYNGEE. This CDR3 spans 13 amino acids. V lost 0 bases to trimming and J lost 5 bases, with 8 bases between them.

The rearrangement uses TRBV9 and TRBJ2-2; 8 positions agree with TRBD1. There are 15 residues in the CDR3. From germline, CDR1 is SGDLS and CDR2 YYNGEE. V lost 6 bases to trimming and J lost 4 bases; unmatched junction nucleotides: 8. The CDR3 spells CASTLGQGGTGELFF. CDR3 sequence (DNA): TGTGCCAGCACCCTCGGACAGGGTGGCACCGGGGAGCTGTTTTTT.

The rearrangement uses TRBV11-2 and TRBJ2-7, with TRBD1 identical over 9 bases. V lost 5 bases and J lost 7; bases outside the gene matches: 6. The CDR3 is 13 residues long. Per the germline V gene, CDR1 is SGHAT and CDR2 is FQNNGV. CDR3 bases: TGTGCCAGCAGCCGGGACAGGGTTCGGGAGCAGTACTTC. This sequence encodes CASSRDRVREQYF.

This clone appeared a few times. This chain uses TRBV19 with TRBJ1-1; D may be TRBD1 (5 bases). V was clipped by 7 bases and J by 0 bases, with 15 bases between them. The CDR3 covers 15 residues. The germline CDR1 and CDR2 sequences are LNHDA and SQIVND (reference sequence). This chain's CDR3 is CASKSDNRMNTEAFF. The CDR3 nucleotides read TGTGCCAGTAAATCGGACAACCGGATGAACACTGAAGCTTTCTTT.

CDR3 residues: CASSQDRGLEGYTF. The CDR3 DNA reads as TGCGCCAGCAGCCAAGATAGGGGATTGGAGGGCTACACCTTC. The V and J genes are TRBV4-1 and TRBJ1-2; a weak D match, TRBD1 (5 bases). This CDR3 comprises 14 residues. Per the germline V gene, CDR1 is MGHRA and CDR2 is YSYEKL. V was cut by 0 bases and J by 8 bases, with 13 bases left in between.

CDR3 DNA: TGTGCCAGCAGCTTAGACCCCTACACGGGGTTCGGGGAGCTGTTTTTT. Encoded protein: CASSLDPYTGFGELFF. The chain has TRBV11-2 and TRBJ2-2, with D possibly TRBD2 on 5 matching bases. Germline V gene data show CDR1 as SGHAT and CDR2 as FQNNGV. The CDR3 spans 16 residues. V was clipped by 0 bases and J by 7 bases, with 15 bases between them. The variable domain in full, with the rest retrieved from reference TRBV11-2 and TRBJ2-2, is EAGVAQSPRYKIIEKRQSVAFWCNPISGHATLYWYQQILGQGPKLLIQFQNNGVVDDSQLPKDRFSAERLKGVDSTLKIQPAKLEDSAVYLCASSLDPYTGFGELFFGEGSRLTVL.

The genes are TRBV11-2 and TRBJ2-5; perhaps TRBD2 as D (6 bases). V lost 5 bases to trimming and J lost 4 bases, with 14 bases between them. The CDR3 contains 14 residues. In germline, CDR1 is SGHAT, CDR2 FQNNGV. Written as DNA, the CDR3 is TGTGCCAGCAGCCCCGGGACTCTCCGAGAGACCCAGTACTTC. Its protein is CASSPGTLRETQYF.

The V and J genes are TRBV5-4 and TRBJ2-7; TRBD2 is a possible D gene (6 bases). CDR1 SGHNT and CDR2 YYREEE come from the germline V gene (reference sequence). This CDR3 spans 16 amino acids. V was trimmed by 3 bases and J by 5 bases, leaving 21 bases between them. CDR3 amino acids: CASSSALGRDSNEQYF. DNA for the CDR3: TGTGCCAGCAGCTCGGCTTTGGGCAGGGACTCTAACGAGCAGTACTTC.

The rearrangement uses TRBV7-2 and TRBJ2-1; TRBD2 agrees at 10 bases. This CDR3 is 14 amino acids long. Germline CDR1 SGHTA, CDR2 FQGNSA. J gave up 9 bases and V 5 bases, and 7 bases lay outside the gene matches. CDR3 DNA: TGTGCCAGCAGCCCACTAGCGGGAAGGGCTGAGCAGTTCTTC. It yields the protein CASSPLAGRAEQFF.

Sample share makes this clone medium-sized. V gene TRBV11-2 combines with J gene TRBJ2-1; D tentatively reads TRBD1 or TRBD2 (5 bases each). The CDR3 runs to 12 residues. Germline loops: CDR1 SGHAT, CDR2 FQNNGV. V gave up 5 bases and J gave up 12 bases, with 14 bases separating them. CDR3 protein: CASSPGTSGQFF. In DNA form, the CDR3 reads TGTGCCAGCAGCCCTGGGACCTCGGGGCAGTTCTTC.

The chain couples TRBV13 to TRBJ1-3, with 7 bases lining up with TRBD1. V was clipped by 7 bases and J by 0 bases; unmatched bases: 9. There are 16 residues in the CDR3. Germline-derived CDR1 and CDR2 are PRHDT and FYEKMQ (reference sequence). CDR3: CASTTDRANSGNTIYF. The DNA of the CDR3 is TGTGCCAGCACCACCGACAGGGCTAACTCTGGAAACACCATATATTTT.

This rearrangement joins TRBV7-2 to TRBJ2-7, with 9 bases identical to TRBD1. From germline, CDR1 is SGHTA and CDR2 FQGNSA. The V gene end was trimmed by 4 bases and the J gene end by 4 bases; junction bases not matched to a gene: 8. The CDR3 length is 15 residues. The DNA for the CDR3 is TGTGCCAGCAGCTCCCCGGGACAGGGTGCTTACGAGCAGTACTTC. This sequence encodes CASSSPGQGAYEQYF.

In DNA form, the CDR3 reads TGCGCCAGCAGCTTGGGGCTAGCGGGAGCGTCCACCGGGGAGCTGTTTTTT. It codes for CASSLGLAGASTGELFF. V and J are TRBV5-1 and TRBJ2-2, with 10 bases that match TRBD2. Germline lookup yields CDR1 SGHRS and CDR2 YFSETQ. CDR3 length: 17 amino acids. V lost 0 bases to trimming and J lost 4 bases; unmatched junction nucleotides: 6.

A few counts support this clone. J is TRBJ1-5 and V is TRBV2; weak D call: TRBD1 (6 bases). The CDR3 has 14 amino acids. Germline CDR1 SNHLY, CDR2 FYNNEI. Trimming shortened V by 3 bases and J by 4 bases, and 10 bases separated the two germline ends. Here the CDR3 DNA reads TGTGCCAGCAGTGACAGGGGACCTAATCAGCCCCAGCATTTT. Amino acid sequence: CASSDRGPNQPQHF.

The chain is built from TRBV11-2 and TRBJ2-7; the D is unclear. Trimming removed 4 bases from V and 7 bases from J, with 5 bases in between. The germline V gene encodes CDR1 SGHAT and CDR2 FQNNGV. This CDR3 spans 10 amino acids. The DNA for the CDR3 is TGTGCCAGCAGCTCCCTAGAGCAGTACTTC. Protein: CASSSLEQYF.

This clone was detected a few times. The chain links TRBV4-1 to TRBJ2-7, with D possibly being TRBD2 (6 bases). The CDR3 consists of 14 residues. V dropped 1 base and J dropped 3 bases, with 10 bases sitting between them. CDR1 is MGHRA, CDR2 YSYEKL, per germline. Written as DNA, the CDR3 is TGCGCCAGCAGCCAAGGGAGGGCCGTCTACGAGCAGTACTTC. Translation: CASSQGRAVYEQYF.

In this sample, this clone turned up a few times. The V and J genes are TRBV19 and TRBJ1-4, with 7 positions matching TRBD1. Germline CDR1 reads LNHDA; CDR2 reads SQIVND (reference sequence). The trim removed 2 bases at V and 13 bases at J, leaving 13 bases unmatched. The CDR3 extends over 15 amino acids. The CDR3 protein is CASSIQTGSLSRLFF. CDR3 DNA sequence: TGTGCCAGTAGTATACAGACAGGGAGCCTTTCAAGACTGTTTTTT.

The chain has TRBV12-1 and TRBJ2-2. TRBV12-1 is a pseudogene. CDR3 length: 18 residues. The CDR3 nucleotides read TGTGCCAGCAGCTTTAGAGTGTTACGGGGGCCGGGCACCGGGGAGCTGTTTTTT. Protein: CASSFRVLRGPGTGELFF.

The genes are TRBV28 and TRBJ1-5, with D maybe TRBD1 (6 bases). V lost 6 bases to trimming and J lost 6 bases, with 15 bases between them. The germline gives CDR1 MDHEN, CDR2 SYDVKM. This CDR3 contains 14 residues. In nucleotides, the CDR3 is TGTGCCAGCAGGCTAACAGGGTTAGGTCAGCCCCAGCATTTT. Translating gives CASRLTGLGQPQHF. The variable domain in full, with the rest retrieved from reference TRBV28 and TRBJ1-5, is DVKVTQSSRYLVKRTGEKVFLECVQDMDHENMFWYRQDPGLGLRLIYFSYDVKMKEKGDIPEGYSVSREKKERFSLILESASTNQTSMYLCASRLTGLGQPQHFGDGTRLSIL.

This chain uses TRBV7-2 with TRBJ1-5; TRBD1 agrees at 8 bases. Trimming removed 3 bases from V and 6 bases from J; junction bases left unmatched: 10. In germline, CDR1 is SGHTA, CDR2 FQGNSA. The CDR3 length is 16 residues. CDR3 region: CASSLESRGRGQPQHF. Written as DNA, the CDR3 is TGTGCCAGCAGCTTGGAAAGCAGGGGGCGCGGTCAGCCCCAGCATTTT.

The chain couples TRBV28 to TRBJ1-2, with D possibly TRBD1 on 5 matching bases. The CDR3 sequence is 14 residues long. Germline CDR1 reads MDHEN; CDR2 reads SYDVKM. Between the trimmed V and J ends, which lost 6 bases and 4 bases, there was a span of 15 bases. CDR3 in amino acids: CASRNSGLSYGYTF. CDR3 coding DNA: TGTGCCAGCAGAAACTCGGGACTCAGCTATGGCTACACCTTC.

The V and J genes are TRBV7-2 and TRBJ1-5; weak D call: TRBD1 (6 bases). Germline assignment: CDR1 SGHTA and CDR2 FQGNSA. The CDR3 consists of 16 residues. V dropped 4 bases and J dropped 0 bases, with 13 bases sitting between them. In DNA, the CDR3 is TGTGCCAGCAGCTCTTACCAGGGGTATAGCAATCAGCCCCAGCATTTT. Translating it yields CASSSYQGYSNQPQHF.

This clone showed up just a few times. The gene calls are TRBV15 and TRBJ1-1, with D uncertain. This CDR3 is built from 13 residues. CDR1 and CDR2 from the germline V gene are LNHNV and YYDKDF (reference sequence). Trimming cost V 3 bases and J 7 bases, with 12 bases left between them. DNA for the CDR3: TGTGCCACCAGCAGGGGGTGGCAGTATGAAGCTTTCTTT. Encoded protein: CATSRGWQYEAFF. Variable domain in full (rest from reference TRBV15 and TRBJ1-1): DAMVIQNPRYQVTQFGKPVTLSCSQTLNHNVMYWYQQKSSQAPKLLFHYYDKDFNNEADTPDNFQSRRPNTSFCFLDIRSPGLGDTAMYLCATSRGWQYEAFFGQGTRLTVV.

This clone was detected a few times. The V call is TRBV18, the J call TRBJ1-5; 7 positions agree with TRBD1. There are 13 residues in the CDR3. V was pared by 8 bases and J by 3 bases, with 4 bases of the junction left unmatched. The germline gives CDR1 KGHSH, CDR2 LQKENI. For the CDR3, the DNA is TGTGCCAGCCAGGGACAGTACAATCAGCCCCAGCATTTT. Amino acids: CASQGQYNQPQHF.

The CDR3 loop reads CASSLGGDRGAYYGYTF. The DNA of the CDR3 is TGTGCCAGCAGCTTAGGTGGGGACAGGGGGGCCTACTATGGCTACACCTTC. J is TRBJ1-2 and V is TRBV7-2, with 11 bases that match TRBD1. With 1 base clipped from V and 3 bases from J, the junction kept 7 bases outside the gene matches. The CDR3 covers 17 residues. Germline CDR1 and CDR2: SGHTA and FQGNSA.